Sequencing of this T cell receptor beta chain was carried out in a study of T cells in Graves' hyperthyroidism and ophthalmopathy. Study-wide findings and caveats: Progression to ophthalmopathy was predicted a median of approximately 6.4 months early.

V was pared by 6 bases and J by 3 bases, with 9 bases of the junction left unmatched. This CDR3 is built from 16 residues. The germline V gene has CDR1 SGHAT and CDR2 FQNNGV. Details on this clonotype: The antigen is undetermined.

Authors of the study amplified TCR beta CDR3 regions from RNA transcripts. HTBI primers were employed in a first-round RT-PCR of the TCR CDR3. TCRdb recomputed calls from the multiplex PCR reads with MiXCR, one row per CDR3 protein. The profile covers around 760,000 distinct CDR3 sequences, with roughly a third appearing a single time and around 31% taken by the ten largest. The chain uses TRBV11-2 and TRBJ1-1; 11 nucleotides match TRBD1. The sample was blood. The TCR was taken from a woman between 40 and 55 years old with Graves' hyperthyroidism. The CDR3 region has the DNA TGTGCCAGCAGTCCGGGACAGGGGGGACTACACACTGAAGCTTTCTTT. It codes for CASSPGQGGLHTEAFF. Drawing the rest from reference TRBV11-2 and TRBJ1-1, the complete variable domain is EAGVAQSPRYKIIEKRQSVAFWCNPISGHATLYWYQQILGQGPKLLIQFQNNGVVDDSQLPKDRFSAERLKGVDSTLKIQPAKLEDSAVYLCASSPGQGGLHTEAFFGQGTRLTVV.